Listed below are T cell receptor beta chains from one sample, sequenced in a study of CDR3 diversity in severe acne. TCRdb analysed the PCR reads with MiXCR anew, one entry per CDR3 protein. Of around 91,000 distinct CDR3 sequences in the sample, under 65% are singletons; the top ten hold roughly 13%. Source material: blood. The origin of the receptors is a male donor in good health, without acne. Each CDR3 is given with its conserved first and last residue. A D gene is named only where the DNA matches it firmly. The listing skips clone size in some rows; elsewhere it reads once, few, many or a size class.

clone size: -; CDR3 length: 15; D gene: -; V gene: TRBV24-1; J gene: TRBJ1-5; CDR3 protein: CATSGSTSSNQPQHF; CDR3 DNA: TGTGCCACCAGTGGGTCGACGTCTAGCAATCAGCCCCAGCATTTT
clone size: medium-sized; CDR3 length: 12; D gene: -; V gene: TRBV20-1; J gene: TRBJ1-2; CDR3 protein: CSAQPLGYGYTF; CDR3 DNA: TGCAGTGCCCAGCCCTTAGGCTATGGCTACACCTTC
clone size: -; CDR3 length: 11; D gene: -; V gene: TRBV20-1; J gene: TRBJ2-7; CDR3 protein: CSAFRPYEQYF; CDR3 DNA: TGCAGTGCTTTCCGGCCATACGAGCAGTACTTC
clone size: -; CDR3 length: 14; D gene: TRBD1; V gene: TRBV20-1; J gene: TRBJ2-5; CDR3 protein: CSARNGQGQGTQYF; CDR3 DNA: TGCAGTGCCAGAAATGGACAGGGCCAAGGGACCCAGTACTTC
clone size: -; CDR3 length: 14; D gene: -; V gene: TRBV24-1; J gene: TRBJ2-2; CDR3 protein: CATSVEGYTGELFF; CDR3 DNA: TGTGCCACCAGTGTCGAGGGCTACACCGGGGAGCTGTTTTTT
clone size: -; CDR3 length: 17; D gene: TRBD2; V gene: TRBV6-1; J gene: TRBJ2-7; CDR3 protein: CASSALGLAGGPGEQYF; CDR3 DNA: TGTGCCAGCAGTGCCCTCGGACTAGCGGGAGGGCCGGGGGAGCAGTACTTC
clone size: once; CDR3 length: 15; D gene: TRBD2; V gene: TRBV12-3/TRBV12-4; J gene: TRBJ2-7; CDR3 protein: CASSDSGSGSYEQYF; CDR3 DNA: TGTGCCAGCAGCGATAGCGGGAGCGGATCCTACGAGCAGTACTTC
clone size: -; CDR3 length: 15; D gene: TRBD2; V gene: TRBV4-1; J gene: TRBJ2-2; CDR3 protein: CASSPRGGGSEELFF; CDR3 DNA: TGCGCCAGCAGCCCCCGGGGGGGGGGGTCTGAGGAGCTGTTTTTT
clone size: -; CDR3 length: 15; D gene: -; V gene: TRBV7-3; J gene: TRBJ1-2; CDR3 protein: CASSPEVGEYYGYTF; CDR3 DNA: TGCGCCAGCAGCCCAGAGGTCGGAGAATACTATGGCTACACCTTC
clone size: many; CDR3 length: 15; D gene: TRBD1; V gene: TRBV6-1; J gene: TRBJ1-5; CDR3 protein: CASIEPGQGKVSQHF; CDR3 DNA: TGTGCCAGCATCGAACCGGGACAGGGGAAAGTTTCCCAGCATTTT